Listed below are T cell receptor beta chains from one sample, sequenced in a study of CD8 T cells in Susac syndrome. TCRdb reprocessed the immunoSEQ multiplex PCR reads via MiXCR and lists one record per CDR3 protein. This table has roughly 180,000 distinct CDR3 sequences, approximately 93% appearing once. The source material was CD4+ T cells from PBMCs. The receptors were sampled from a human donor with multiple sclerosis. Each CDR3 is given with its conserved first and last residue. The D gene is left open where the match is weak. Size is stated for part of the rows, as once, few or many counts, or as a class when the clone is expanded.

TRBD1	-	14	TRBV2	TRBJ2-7	CASSERDRSYEQYF	TGTGCCAGCAGTGAAAGGGACAGATCCTACGAGCAGTACTTC
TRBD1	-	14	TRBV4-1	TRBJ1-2	CASSQTQGGYGYTF	TGCGCCAGCAGCCAAACCCAGGGGGGGTATGGCTACACCTTC
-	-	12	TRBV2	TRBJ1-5	CARDAGIEPQHF	TGTGCCAGGGACGCAGGGATAGAGCCCCAGCATTTT
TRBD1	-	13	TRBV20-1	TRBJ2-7	CSAWDRGIYEQYF	TGCAGTGCCTGGGACAGGGGTATATACGAGCAGTACTTC
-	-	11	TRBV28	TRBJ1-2	CASSLSYGYTF	TGTGCCAGCAGTTTATCCTATGGCTACACCTTC
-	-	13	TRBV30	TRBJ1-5	CAWRRARNQPQHF	TGTGCCTGGAGGAGGGCGAGGAATCAGCCCCAGCATTTT
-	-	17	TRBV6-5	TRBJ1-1	CASSYYAGGSMNTEAFF	TGTGCCAGCAGTTACTATGCCGGGGGGTCGATGAACACTGAAGCTTTCTTT
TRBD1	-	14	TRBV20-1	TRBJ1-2	CSAGTGGVNYGYTF	TGCAGTGCTGGGACAGGGGGCGTCAACTATGGCTACACCTTC
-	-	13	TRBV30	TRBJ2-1	CAWRARGLDEQFF	TGTGCCTGGAGGGCCAGGGGATTAGATGAGCAGTTCTTC
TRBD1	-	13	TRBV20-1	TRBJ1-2	CSAPGQGNYGYTF	TGCAGTGCCCCTGGACAGGGAAACTATGGCTACACCTTC
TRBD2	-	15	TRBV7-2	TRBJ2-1	CASSFPTSGGDEQFF	TGTGCCAGCAGCTTTCCGACTAGCGGGGGCGATGAGCAGTTCTTC
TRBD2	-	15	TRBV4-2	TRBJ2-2	CASSQESGGKGELFF	TGTGCCAGCAGCCAAGAATCCGGGGGGAAAGGGGAGCTGTTTTTT
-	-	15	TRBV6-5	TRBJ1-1	CASSYSDLGHTEAFF	TGTGCCAGCAGTTACTCGGATCTGGGGCACACTGAAGCTTTCTTT
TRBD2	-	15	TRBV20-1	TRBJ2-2	CSARDLTGGLGELFF	TGCAGTGCTAGAGATCTAACGGGGGGTCTCGGGGAGCTGTTTTTT
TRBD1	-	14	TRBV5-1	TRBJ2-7	CASSLLGQVNEQYF	TGCGCCAGCAGCTTATTGGGACAGGTGAACGAGCAGTACTTC
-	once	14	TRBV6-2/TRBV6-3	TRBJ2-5	CASSRGYPGETQYF	TGTGCCAGCAGCCGGGGGTACCCGGGGGAGACCCAGTACTTC
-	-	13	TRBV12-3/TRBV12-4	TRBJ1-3	CASSLGQRNTIYF	TGTGCCAGCAGTTTGGGCCAGCGAAACACCATATATTTT
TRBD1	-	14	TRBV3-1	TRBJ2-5	CASSTGQGKETQYF	TGTGCCAGCAGCACGGGACAGGGAAAAGAGACCCAGTACTTC
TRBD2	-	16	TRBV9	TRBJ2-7	CASSVEPAGENYEQYF	TGTGCCAGCAGCGTAGAACCTGCGGGAGAGAACTACGAGCAGTACTTC
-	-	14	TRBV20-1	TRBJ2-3	CSAGGLPLTDTQYF	TGCAGTGCTGGGGGCCTTCCCCTTACAGATACGCAGTATTTT